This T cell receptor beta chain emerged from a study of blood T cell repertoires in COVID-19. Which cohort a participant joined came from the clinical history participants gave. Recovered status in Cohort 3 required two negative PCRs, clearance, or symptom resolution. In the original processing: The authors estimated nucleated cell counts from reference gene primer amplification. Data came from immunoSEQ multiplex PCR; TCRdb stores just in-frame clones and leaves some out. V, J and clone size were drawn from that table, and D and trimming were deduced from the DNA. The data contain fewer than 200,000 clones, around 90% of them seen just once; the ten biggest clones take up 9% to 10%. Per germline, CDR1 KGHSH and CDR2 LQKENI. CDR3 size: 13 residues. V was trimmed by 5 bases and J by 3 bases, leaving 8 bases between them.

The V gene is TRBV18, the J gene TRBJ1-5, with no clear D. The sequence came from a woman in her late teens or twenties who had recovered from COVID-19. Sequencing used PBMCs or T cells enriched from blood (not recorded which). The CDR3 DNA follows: TGTGCCAGCTCATTAAATTCCAATCAGCCCCAGCATTTT. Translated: CASSLNSNQPQHF.